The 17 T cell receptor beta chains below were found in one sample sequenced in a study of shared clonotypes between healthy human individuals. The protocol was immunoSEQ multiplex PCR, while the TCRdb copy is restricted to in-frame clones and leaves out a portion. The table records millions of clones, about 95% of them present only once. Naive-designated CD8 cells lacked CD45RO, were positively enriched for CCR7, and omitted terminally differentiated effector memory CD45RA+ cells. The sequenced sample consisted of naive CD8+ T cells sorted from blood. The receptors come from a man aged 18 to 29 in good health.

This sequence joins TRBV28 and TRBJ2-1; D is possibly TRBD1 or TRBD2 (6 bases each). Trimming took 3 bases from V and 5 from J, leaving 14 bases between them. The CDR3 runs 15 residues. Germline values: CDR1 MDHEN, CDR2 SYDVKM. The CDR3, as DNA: TGTGCCAGCAGTTTTCTGCCAGGGGAGGACAATGAGCAGTTCTTC. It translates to CASSFLPGEDNEQFF.

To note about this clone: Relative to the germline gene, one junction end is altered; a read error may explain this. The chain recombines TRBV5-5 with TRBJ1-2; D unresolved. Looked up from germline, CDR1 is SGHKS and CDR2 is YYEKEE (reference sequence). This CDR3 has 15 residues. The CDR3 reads CASSLEGSPNYGYTF. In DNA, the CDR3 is TGTGCCAGCAGCTTGGAGGGCAGCCCTAATTATGGCTACACCTTC.

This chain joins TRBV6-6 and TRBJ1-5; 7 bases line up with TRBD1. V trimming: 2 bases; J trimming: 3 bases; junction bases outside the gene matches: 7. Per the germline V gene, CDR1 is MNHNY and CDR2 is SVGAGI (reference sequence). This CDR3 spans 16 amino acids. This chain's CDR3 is CASSYPGQPFNQPQHF. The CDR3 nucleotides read TGTGCCAGCAGTTACCCGGGACAGCCCTTCAATCAGCCCCAGCATTTT.

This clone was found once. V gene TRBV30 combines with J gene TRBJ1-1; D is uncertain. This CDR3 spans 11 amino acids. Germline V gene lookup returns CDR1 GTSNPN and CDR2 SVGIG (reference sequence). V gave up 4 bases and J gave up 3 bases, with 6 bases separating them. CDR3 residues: CAWTTDTEAFF. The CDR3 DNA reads TGTGCCTGGACCACAGACACTGAAGCTTTCTTT.

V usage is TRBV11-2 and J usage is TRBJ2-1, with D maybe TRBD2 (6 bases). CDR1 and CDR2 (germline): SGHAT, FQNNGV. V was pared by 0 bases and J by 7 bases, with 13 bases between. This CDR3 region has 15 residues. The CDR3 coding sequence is TGTGCCAGCAGCTTAGAACGGGAGCCGGGGAATGAGCAGTTCTTC. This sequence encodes CASSLEREPGNEQFF.

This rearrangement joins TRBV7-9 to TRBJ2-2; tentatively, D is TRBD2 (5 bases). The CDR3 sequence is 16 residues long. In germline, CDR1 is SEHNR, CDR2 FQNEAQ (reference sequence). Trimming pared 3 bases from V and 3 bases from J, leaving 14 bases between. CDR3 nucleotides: TGTGCCAGCAGCTTCGTAGTTACTAGGTACACCGGGGAGCTGTTTTTT. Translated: CASSFVVTRYTGELFF. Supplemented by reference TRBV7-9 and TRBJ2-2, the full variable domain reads DTGVSQNPRHKITKRGQNVTFRCDPISEHNRLYWYRQTLGQGPEFLTYFQNEAQLEKSRLLSDRFSAERPKGSFSTLEIQRTEQGDSAMYLCASSFVVTRYTGELFFGEGSRLTVL.

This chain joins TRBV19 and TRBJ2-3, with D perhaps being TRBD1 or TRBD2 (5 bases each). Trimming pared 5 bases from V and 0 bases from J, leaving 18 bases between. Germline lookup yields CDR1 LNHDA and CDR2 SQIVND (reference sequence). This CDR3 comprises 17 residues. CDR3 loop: CASSLGTDTFSTDTQYF. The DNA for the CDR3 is TGTGCCAGTAGTCTCGGGACGGATACCTTTAGCACAGATACGCAGTATTTT.

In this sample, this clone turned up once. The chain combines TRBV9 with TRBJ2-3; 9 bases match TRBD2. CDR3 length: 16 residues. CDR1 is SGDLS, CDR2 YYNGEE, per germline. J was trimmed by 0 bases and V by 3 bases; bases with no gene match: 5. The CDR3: CASSAGLATSTDTQYF. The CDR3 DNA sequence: TGTGCCAGCAGCGCCGGACTAGCGACTAGCACAGATACGCAGTATTTT.

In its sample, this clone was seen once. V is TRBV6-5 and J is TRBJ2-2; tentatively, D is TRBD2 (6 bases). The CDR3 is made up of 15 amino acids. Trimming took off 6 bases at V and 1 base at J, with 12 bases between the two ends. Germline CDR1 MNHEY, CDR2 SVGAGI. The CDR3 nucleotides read TGTGCCAGCAGACCACTTAGCGGGAACACCGGGGAGCTGTTTTTT. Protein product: CASRPLSGNTGELFF.

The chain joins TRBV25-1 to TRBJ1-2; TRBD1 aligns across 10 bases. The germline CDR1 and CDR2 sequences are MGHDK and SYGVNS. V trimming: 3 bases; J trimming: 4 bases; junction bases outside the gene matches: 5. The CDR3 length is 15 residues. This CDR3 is CASSESTGGFYGYTF. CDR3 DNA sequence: TGTGCCAGCAGTGAGTCGACAGGGGGCTTCTATGGCTACACCTTC.

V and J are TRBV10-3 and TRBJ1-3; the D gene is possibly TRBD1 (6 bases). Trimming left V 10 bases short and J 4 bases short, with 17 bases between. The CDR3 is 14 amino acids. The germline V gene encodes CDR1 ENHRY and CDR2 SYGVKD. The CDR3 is CATVEGGRGNTIYF. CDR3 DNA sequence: TGTGCCACTGTCGAGGGGGGCCGCGGAAACACCATATATTTT.

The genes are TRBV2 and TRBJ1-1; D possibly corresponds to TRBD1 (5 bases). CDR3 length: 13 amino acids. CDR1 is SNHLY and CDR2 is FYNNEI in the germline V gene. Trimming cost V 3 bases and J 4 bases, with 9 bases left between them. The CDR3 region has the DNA TGTGCCAGCAGTGACAGGGTGGGCACTGAAGCTTTCTTT. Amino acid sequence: CASSDRVGTEAFF.

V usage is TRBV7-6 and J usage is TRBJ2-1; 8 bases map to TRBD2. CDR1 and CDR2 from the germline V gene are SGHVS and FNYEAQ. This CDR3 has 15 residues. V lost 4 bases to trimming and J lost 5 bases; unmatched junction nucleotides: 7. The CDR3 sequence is CASSSTSETDNEQFF. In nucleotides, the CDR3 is TGTGCCAGCAGCTCGACTAGCGAGACTGACAATGAGCAGTTCTTC.

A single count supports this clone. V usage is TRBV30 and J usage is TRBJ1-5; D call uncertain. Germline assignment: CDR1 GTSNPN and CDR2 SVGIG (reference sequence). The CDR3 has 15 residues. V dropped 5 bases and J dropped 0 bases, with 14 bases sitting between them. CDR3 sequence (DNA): TGTGCCTGGGCTTATGAGGACGATAGCAATCAGCCCCAGCATTTT. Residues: CAWAYEDDSNQPQHF.

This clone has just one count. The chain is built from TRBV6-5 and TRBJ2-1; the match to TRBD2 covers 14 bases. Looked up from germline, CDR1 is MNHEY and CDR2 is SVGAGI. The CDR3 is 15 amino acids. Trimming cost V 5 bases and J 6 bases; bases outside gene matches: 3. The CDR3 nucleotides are TGTGCCAGCAGTACGACTAGCGGGAGGGTCAATGAGCAGTTCTTC. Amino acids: CASSTTSGRVNEQFF.

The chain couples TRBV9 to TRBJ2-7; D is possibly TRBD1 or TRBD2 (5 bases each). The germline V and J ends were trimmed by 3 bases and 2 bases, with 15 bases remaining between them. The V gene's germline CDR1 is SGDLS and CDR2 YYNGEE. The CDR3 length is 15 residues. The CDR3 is CASSAQTGTTYEQYF. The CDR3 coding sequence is TGTGCCAGCAGCGCCCAAACGGGGACGACCTACGAGCAGTACTTC. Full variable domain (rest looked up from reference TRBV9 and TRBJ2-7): DSGVTQTPKHLITATGQRVTLRCSPRSGDLSVYWYQQSLDQGLQFLIQYYNGEERAKGNILERFSAQQFPDLHSELNLSSLELGDSALYFCASSAQTGTTYEQYFGPGTRLTVT.

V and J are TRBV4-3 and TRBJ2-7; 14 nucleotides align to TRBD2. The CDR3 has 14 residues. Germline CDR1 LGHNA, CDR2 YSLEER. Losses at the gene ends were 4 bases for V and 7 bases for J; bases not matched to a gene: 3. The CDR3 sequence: CASSPGLAGGEQYF. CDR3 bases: TGCGCCAGCAGCCCCGGACTAGCGGGAGGAGAGCAGTACTTC.